The rows below give T cell receptor beta chains drawn from one sample of a study of blood T cell repertoires in COVID-19. Profiled with immunoSEQ multiplex PCR; TCRdb holds only in-frame clones, not every one. The sample has about 100,000 clones, 70% to 90% seen once; the top ten hold around 13%. Input material: peripheral blood. These receptors were collected from a human donor in a cohort sampled during active COVID-19. Both conserved end residues are part of each CDR3.

V gene	J gene	CDR3 length	CDR3 protein
TRBV12-3/TRBV12-4	TRBJ1-1	12	CASSFRDLEAFF
TRBV6-6	TRBJ2-2	20	CASSPNAGTGVGVGLGELFF
TRBV6-6	TRBJ2-1	16	CASSKGQGGPYNEQFF
TRBV9	TRBJ2-1	12	CASSPSGGRAFF
TRBV9	TRBJ2-5	14	CASSPRTNQETQYF
TRBV29-1	TRBJ2-1	14	CSARTGGSFGEQFF
TRBV19	TRBJ1-5	13	CASSQGLYQPQHF
TRBV6-6	TRBJ2-7	15	CASSTPGQGAREQYF
TRBV11-2	TRBJ2-3	15	CASSLNGRATDTQYF
TRBV18	TRBJ1-3	15	CASSPLQKTGNTIYF
TRBV7-2	TRBJ1-3	16	CASSPGGTGSGNTIYF
TRBV5-1	TRBJ2-1	16	CASSLGIVSAGGEQFF
TRBV18	TRBJ2-1	12	CASSPGRQGQFF
TRBV27	TRBJ2-7	16	CASSFGWSQSSYEQYF
TRBV10-3	TRBJ2-1	15	CAIRGGAGLNNEQFF
TRBV5-6	TRBJ2-3	18	CASSLRFRGSGSTDTQYF
TRBV7-2	TRBJ1-5	15	CASSPLGVGNQPQHF
TRBV6-5	TRBJ1-3	14	CASSYQGNRNTIYF
TRBV14	TRBJ1-1	16	CASSQDTGKRNTEAFF
TRBV2	TRBJ1-5	15	CASTRDGQPNQPQHF
TRBV19	TRBJ1-3	16	CASSGTWESSGNTIYF
TRBV7-9	TRBJ2-3	17	CASSPLFAGRDTDTQYF
TRBV5-8	TRBJ1-4	14	CASSLPSGNEKLFF
TRBV6-2/TRBV6-3	TRBJ1-6	12	CASSVEVSPLHF
TRBV5-8	TRBJ1-5	14	CASTSGVLYQPQHF
TRBV3-1/TRBV3-2	TRBJ2-2	14	CASSQPQGGGELFF
TRBV2	TRBJ1-5	14	CAGSPIDRSQPQHF
TRBV2	TRBJ1-1	14	CASTTDRANTEAFF
TRBV19	TRBJ2-5	13	CASQDRGPETQYF
TRBV10-3	TRBJ2-1	12	CAITSNPNEQFF
TRBV18	TRBJ1-2	14	CASSPPDGTPGYTF